The present T cell receptor (beta chain) was sequenced within a study of beta chain features in type 1 diabetes. Study information: Age, gender, cell numbers and subset yield matched between patients and controls.

V was cut by 0 bases and J by 4 bases, with 9 bases left in between. The germline V gene encodes CDR1 KGHSH and CDR2 LQKENI. CDR3 length: 15 residues. TCRB transcripts that were expressed got sequenced, as all of the isolated RNA had been reverse transcribed. The data were produced by immunoSEQ multiplex PCR, yet TCRdb's version contains in-frame clones alone and is incomplete. Here the sample spans about 130,000 clones, 9.2% being singletons. The sequence was collected from a man younger than 35 in good health. The sample consisted of central memory CD4+ T cells from blood. The rearrangement uses TRBV18 and TRBJ2-2, with D possibly TRBD1 on 5 matching bases. CDR3 amino acids: CASSPPSRATGELFF. CDR3 in DNA: TGTGCCAGCTCACCACCGAGCAGGGCCACCGGGGAGCTGTTTTTT.